These 29 T cell receptor beta chains came from one sample sequenced in a study of regulatory T cells in long-lasting Graves disease. The time point: newly diagnosed GD, antithyroid drugs for less than 3 months. Extracted RNA from PBMCs served as the source of the TCR library. iRepertoire HTBI primers and Arm-PCR of CDR3 regions built TCR beta libraries. TCRdb reprocessed the multiplex PCR reads with MiXCR, giving one entry per CDR3 protein. The profile shows roughly 350,000 distinct CDR3 sequences, roughly 16% of them singletons. Another study also made use of these data, one on T cells in Graves' hyperthyroidism and ophthalmopathy.

The starting material was peripheral blood mononuclear cells (PBMCs), obtained at new diagnosis, from a patient treated with antithyroid drugs. All receptors come from a woman aged 18-30 years with Graves disease.

This clonotype was observed many times. This chain links TRBV27 with TRBJ1-2, with TRBD1 as a possible D gene (5 bases). V was trimmed by 5 bases and J by 2 bases, leaving 12 bases between them. The CDR3 totals 14 residues. Germline CDR1 is MNHEY and CDR2 is SMNVEV (reference sequence). This CDR3 is CASSSAGSNYGYTF. In nucleotides, the CDR3 is TGTGCCAGCAGTAGCGCAGGGTCGAACTATGGCTACACCTTC.

This clonotype was recorded at least ten times. The V and J genes are TRBV12-3 or TRBV12-4 and TRBJ2-3; no firm D call. The CDR3 contains 16 residues. V lost 5 bases and J 3 bases, leaving 18 bases between the germline ends. The CDR3 DNA reads as TGTGCCAGCAGTGGGGAACTGGGCAGGACGACAGATACGCAGTATTTT. Protein: CASSGELGRTTDTQYF.

The chain joins TRBV4-1 to TRBJ1-5; tentatively, D is TRBD1 (5 bases). Trimming took 0 bases from V and 5 from J, leaving 11 bases between them. CDR3 size: 15 residues. CDR1 MGHRA and CDR2 YSYEKL come from the germline V gene. DNA for the CDR3: TGCGCCAGCAGCCAAGATTTGGGGGACGATCAGCCCCAGCATTTT. This encodes CASSQDLGDDQPQHF.

The table lists this clonotype with many counts. The rearrangement joins TRBV4-1 to TRBJ2-7; D not certain. Germline-derived CDR1 and CDR2 are MGHRA and YSYEKL. CDR3 length equals 14 residues. V was pared by 0 bases and J by 3 bases, with 9 bases between. The CDR3 DNA reads as TGCGCCAGCAGCCAAGACGAGAGTCTCTACGAGCAGTACTTC. This translates into CASSQDESLYEQYF.

This clonotype occurred many times. J is TRBJ2-2 and V is TRBV24-1; TRBD2 matches 7 bases. The CDR3 covers 15 residues. CDR1 is KGHDR and CDR2 is SFDVKD in the germline V gene. V was pared by 7 bases and J by 3 bases, with 7 bases of the junction left unmatched. The CDR3 DNA reads as TGTGCCACCAGGCGGGAGAATCTGGACACCGGGGAGCTGTTTTTT. It codes for CATRRENLDTGELFF.

This clonotype was observed a handful of times. This sequence joins TRBV9 and TRBJ2-1; the D call may be TRBD1 or TRBD2 (6 bases each). The germline V and J ends were trimmed by 3 bases and 8 bases, with 15 bases remaining between them. The CDR3 runs to 14 residues. Germline V lookup: CDR1 SGDLS, CDR2 YYNGEE. The CDR3 nucleotides read TGTGCCAGCAGCGGGGGGGCAGGGGAGTATGAGCAGTTCTTC. It translates to CASSGGAGEYEQFF.

This sequence joins TRBV24-1 and TRBJ2-1; 7 nucleotides line up with TRBD1. The CDR3 is 15 amino acids. CDR1 and CDR2 (germline): KGHDR, SFDVKD. V shed 5 bases, J shed 5 bases, and the junction held 8 bases outside the gene matches. CDR3 DNA: TGTGCCACCAGTGCCTCCGACAGGGTCCACAATGAGCAGTTCTTC. This codes for CATSASDRVHNEQFF.

The sample holds a few counts of this clonotype. The chain carries TRBV12-3 or TRBV12-4 and TRBJ1-6, with a tentative D call TRBD1 (6 bases). V dropped 5 bases and J dropped 6 bases, with 20 bases sitting between them. The CDR3 length is 17 residues. The CDR3 region has the DNA TGTGCCAGCAGTCCCCCGAGGGGGGCATCTTCTAATTCACCCCTCCACTTT. Its translation: CASSPPRGASSNSPLHF.

Ten or more counts support this clonotype. The chain carries TRBV5-1 and TRBJ1-1, with D possibly being TRBD1 (6 bases). Germline lookup yields CDR1 SGHRS and CDR2 YFSETQ. With 0 bases removed from V and 2 bases from J, the gap between germline ends came to 11 bases. CDR3 size: 15 residues. The CDR3 loop is CASSLAGTYNTEAFF. The DNA of the CDR3 is TGCGCCAGCAGCTTGGCCGGGACATATAACACTGAAGCTTTCTTT.

This clonotype was counted many times. V gene TRBV12-3 or TRBV12-4 combines with J gene TRBJ1-1; TRBD1 matches at 11 bases. This CDR3 is 15 amino acids long. Trimming at V came to 5 bases and at J to 3 bases, leaving 5 bases not matched to a gene. CDR3 DNA: TGTGCCAGCAGTAAACCGGGACAGGGGGACACTGAAGCTTTCTTT. Translated, it gives CASSKPGQGDTEAFF.

With respect to this clonotype: With a much larger clone just one base away, this may be a read error. The J gene is TRBJ2-2, the V gene TRBV27; 10 nucleotides agree with TRBD2. Germline CDR1 reads MNHEY; CDR2 reads SMNVEV (reference sequence). This CDR3 comprises 17 residues. V trimming: 4 bases; J trimming: 0 bases; junction bases outside the gene matches: 5. CDR3 nucleotide sequence: TGTGCCAGCAGTTCCCATACTAGCGGGGCGAACACCGGGGAGCTGTTTTTT. Translating gives CASSSHTSGANTGELFF.

The chain's CDR3 is CSARASGGRGYGYTF. The CDR3 coding sequence is TGCAGTGCTAGAGCCAGCGGGGGGCGGGGCTATGGCTACACCTTC. The gene calls are TRBV20-1 and TRBJ1-2; possibly TRBD1 for D (6 bases). The CDR3 has 15 amino acids. The germline V gene has CDR1 DFQATT and CDR2 SNEGSKA (reference sequence). The germline V and J ends were trimmed by 1 base and 4 bases, with 16 bases remaining between them.

This clonotype was observed at least ten times. The V and J genes are TRBV3-1 and TRBJ2-5; either TRBD1 or TRBD2 may supply D (6 bases each). The CDR3 has 16 residues. The V gene's germline CDR1 is LGHDT and CDR2 YNNKEL (reference sequence). Trimming took 4 bases from V and 4 from J, leaving 19 bases between them. Here the CDR3 reads CASSLKGGARLETQYF. The CDR3 DNA is TGTGCCAGCAGCCTGAAGGGGGGCGCGCGTCTAGAGACCCAGTACTTC.

This clonotype was observed a few times. The chain is built from TRBV3-1 and TRBJ1-2, with 9 bases matching TRBD1. Germline lookup yields CDR1 LGHDT and CDR2 YNNKEL (reference sequence). The CDR3 is made up of 13 amino acids. After removal of 6 bases from V and 7 bases from J, the junction contained 6 bases not matched to a gene. CDR3 residues: CASSSRQGGGYTF. DNA for the CDR3: TGTGCCAGCAGTTCCCGACAGGGGGGTGGCTACACCTTC.

The CDR3, as DNA: TGCGCCAGCAGCCAAGATCCCGGGACAGGGGGCTTTCGGGTCTATGGCTACACCTTC. This gives the protein CASSQDPGTGGFRVYGYTF. The chain couples TRBV4-1 to TRBJ1-2, with 12 bases identical to TRBD1. CDR1 and CDR2 (germline): MGHRA, YSYEKL. V gave up 0 bases and J gave up 4 bases; unmatched junction bases: 12. The CDR3 contains 19 residues.

As regards this clonotype: This likely reflects a read error, since a far larger clone is one base away. This chain links TRBV7-9 with TRBJ2-1; 7 bases align to TRBD2. Trimming took 1 base from V and 5 from J; bases not matched to a gene: 2. CDR3 size: 14 residues. From germline, CDR1 is SEHNR and CDR2 FQNEAQ (reference sequence). The DNA for the CDR3 is TGTGCCAGCAGCTTAGGCGGGGGAGACAATGAGCAGTTCTTC. It yields the protein CASSLGGGDNEQFF.

The rearrangement uses TRBV29-1 and TRBJ1-2; possibly TRBD1 for D (5 bases). Germline CDR1 and CDR2: SQVTM and ANQGSEA. V was clipped by 0 bases and J by 3 bases, with 5 bases between them. This CDR3 has 12 amino acids. The CDR3 here is CSVEDRDYGYTF. The CDR3 DNA follows: TGCAGCGTTGAAGACAGGGACTATGGCTACACCTTC.

In its sample, this clonotype was seen a few times. The rearrangement links TRBV6-2 or TRBV6-3 to TRBJ2-7, with D unresolved. V was cut by 6 bases and J by 3 bases, with 21 bases left in between. The length of the CDR3 is 16 residues. From germline, CDR1 is MNHEY and CDR2 SVGEGT. CDR3 DNA: TGTGCCAGCAGGGTCACAGAAGGGAATGAGCTCTACGAGCAGTACTTC. This translates into CASRVTEGNELYEQYF.

This clonotype was recorded at least ten times. V is TRBV11-2 and J is TRBJ2-7, with 9 positions matching TRBD1. The junction had 8 bases not matched to a gene; V was cut back by 5 bases and J by 6 bases. Per germline, CDR1 SGHAT and CDR2 FQNNGV. There are 14 residues in the CDR3. The CDR3 reads CASSRGTGTREQYF. CDR3 DNA sequence: TGTGCCAGCAGCCGAGGGACAGGGACCCGCGAGCAGTACTTC.

This chain joins TRBV6-1 and TRBJ2-2; 13 bases fit TRBD2. This CDR3 region has 18 residues. The germline CDR1 and CDR2 sequences are MNHNS and SASEGT. V dropped 6 bases and J dropped 2; count of bases not matched to a gene: 9. For the CDR3, the DNA is TGTGCCAGCAGCCTTTTACTAGCGGGAGGGTTAAACACCGGGGAGCTGTTTTTT. Residues: CASSLLLAGGLNTGELFF.

This clonotype was seen ten or more times. V usage is TRBV11-2 and J usage is TRBJ2-3; perhaps TRBD2 as D (5 bases). Germline V gene lookup returns CDR1 SGHAT and CDR2 FQNNGV. The CDR3 sequence is 15 residues long. The V end was cut by 1 base, the J end by 1 base, with 9 bases between. CDR3 in amino acids: CASSLAGWGTDTQYF. DNA of the CDR3: TGTGCCAGCAGCTTAGCGGGATGGGGCACAGATACGCAGTATTTT.

This clonotype came up many times. This chain links TRBV6-1 with TRBJ2-1; D possibly matches TRBD1 or TRBD2 (5 bases each). V was pared by 3 bases and J by 13 bases, with 10 bases between. The germline V gene has CDR1 MNHNS and CDR2 SASEGT. This CDR3 is 11 amino acids long. CDR3 sequence: CASSDPGPQFF. The CDR3, as DNA: TGTGCCAGCAGTGATCCGGGACCCCAGTTCTTC.

This clonotype was detected many times. J is TRBJ2-1 and V is TRBV11-3; no firm D call. CDR3 size: 12 residues. Germline V CDR1 and CDR2: SGHNT, YENEEA. Trimming took off 4 bases at V and 5 bases at J, with 6 bases between the two ends. CDR3 nucleotide sequence: TGTGCCAGCAGCTACGACCACAATGAGCAGTTCTTC. Translating gives CASSYDHNEQFF.

This clonotype was seen many times. The V and J genes are TRBV20-1 and TRBJ1-1; the match to TRBD1 covers 8 bases. The trim removed 1 base at V and 4 bases at J, leaving 5 bases unmatched. Germline loops: CDR1 DFQATT, CDR2 SNEGSKA (reference sequence). The CDR3 totals 14 residues. CDR3 sequence: CSARGTGGVTEAFF. The DNA of the CDR3 is TGCAGTGCTAGAGGTACAGGGGGAGTCACTGAAGCTTTCTTT.

In regard to this clonotype: A far larger clone is only one base removed, so a read error is likely. The CDR3 does not end in the conserved phenylalanine or tryptophan, so this is likely a read error. The V call is TRBV7-3, the J call TRBJ1-2, with D possibly TRBD1 on 6 matching bases. The V gene's germline CDR1 is SGHTA and CDR2 FQGTGA. This CDR3 has 13 residues. V was clipped by 6 bases and J by 2 bases, with 10 bases between them. The CDR3 bases are TGTGCCAGCAGTCCGGACAGAAACTATGGCTACACCCTC. It encodes CASSPDRNYGYTL.

The sample holds many counts of this clonotype. The chain links TRBV7-3 to TRBJ1-2, with D possibly being TRBD1 (5 bases). Germline V gene data show CDR1 as SGHTA and CDR2 as FQGTGA. The CDR3 has 13 residues. Trimming cost V 5 bases and J 4 bases, with 11 bases left between them. The CDR3 region is CASSPDSGYGYTF. Written as DNA, the CDR3 is TGTGCCAGCAGCCCAGACAGTGGCTATGGCTACACCTTC.

In its sample, this clonotype was seen a few times. The chain carries TRBV20-1 and TRBJ2-7; no definite D call. Germline V lookup: CDR1 DFQATT, CDR2 SNEGSKA (reference sequence). This CDR3 region has 14 residues. V shed 5 bases and J shed 3 bases, with 17 bases lying between them. The CDR3 DNA follows: TGCAGTGCTCTCGGCTCCACCTGGGGCTACGAGCAGTACTTC. This codes for CSALGSTWGYEQYF.

The chain employs TRBV10-3 and TRBJ1-5; D call uncertain. The length of the CDR3 is 12 residues. Deletions cut 8 bases from V and 5 bases from J, with 10 bases between. The germline V gene has CDR1 ENHRY and CDR2 SYGVKD. For the CDR3, the DNA is TGTGCCATCGGTCCTATGGATCAGCCCCAGCATTTT. This encodes CAIGPMDQPQHF.

This clonotype has a handful of counts. V gene TRBV19 combines with J gene TRBJ1-1; D not certain. The CDR3 totals 12 residues. CDR1 is LNHDA and CDR2 is SQIVND in the germline V gene (reference sequence). Trimming pared 7 bases from V and 3 bases from J, leaving 9 bases between. The CDR3 sequence: CASMDHDTEAFF. CDR3 DNA: TGTGCCAGTATGGACCACGACACTGAAGCTTTCTTT. The full variable domain, rest sourced from reference TRBV19 and TRBJ1-1, is DGGITQSPKYLFRKEGQNVTLSCEQNLNHDAMYWYRQDPGQGLRLIYYSQIVNDFQKGDIAEGYSVSREKKESFPLTVTSAQKNPTAFYLCASMDHDTEAFFGQGTRLTVV.